This T cell receptor beta chain was sequenced during a study of early T cells in non-severe SARS-CoV-2 infection. Whole-study results and caveats: Database matching using VDJdb favored anti-spike CD8 responses, with private and CD4 specificities left missing.

Concerning this clonotype: Its antigen is still unknown.

One entry per CDR3 protein, called by TCRdb with MiXCR from the 5' RACE reads. Of under 85,000 distinct CDR3 sequences listed, 10% to 15% are singletons. CDR1 and CDR2 (germline): SGHAT, FQNNGV. This CDR3 comprises 14 residues. V was cut by 5 bases and J by 0 bases, with 7 bases left in between. The receptor comes from an adult who was a healthcare worker with PCR-confirmed SARS-CoV-2 infection or an uninfected control (not recorded which). Sequenced sample: whole blood. The J gene is TRBJ2-2, the V gene TRBV11-2; D not resolved. CDR3 region: CASSNPTNTGELFF. CDR3 coding DNA: TGTGCCAGCAGCAACCCCACGAACACCGGGGAGCTGTTTTTT.